This T cell receptor (beta chain) was profiled in a study of beta chain features in type 1 diabetes. About this clone: Antigen: not known.

Looked up from germline, CDR1 is SGHDT and CDR2 is YYEEEE. The CDR3 is 15 amino acids. The J segment lost 4 bases and the V segment lost 4 bases, leaving 6 bases of the junction unmatched. The isolated RNA, all of it, was reverse transcribed, so expressed TCRB transcripts were what got sequenced. Here immunoSEQ multiplex PCR was the method, and the copy in TCRdb shows in-frame clones only, minus some. The data hold roughly 400,000 clones, with 8% to 10% observed a single time. Whole-study findings and limits: When Type 1 diabetes patients were examined, their TCRB CDR3s proved moderately but significantly shorter in all four CD4+ subsets.

The material sequenced was central memory CD4+ T cells from blood. The clonotype was recovered from a man aged 25 to 40 with type 1 diabetes. The chain has TRBV5-6 and TRBJ2-3; TRBD1 matches at 10 bases. This CDR3 is CASSAGTGAADTQYF. CDR3 nucleotides: TGTGCCAGCAGCGCTGGGACAGGGGCAGCAGATACGCAGTATTTT.